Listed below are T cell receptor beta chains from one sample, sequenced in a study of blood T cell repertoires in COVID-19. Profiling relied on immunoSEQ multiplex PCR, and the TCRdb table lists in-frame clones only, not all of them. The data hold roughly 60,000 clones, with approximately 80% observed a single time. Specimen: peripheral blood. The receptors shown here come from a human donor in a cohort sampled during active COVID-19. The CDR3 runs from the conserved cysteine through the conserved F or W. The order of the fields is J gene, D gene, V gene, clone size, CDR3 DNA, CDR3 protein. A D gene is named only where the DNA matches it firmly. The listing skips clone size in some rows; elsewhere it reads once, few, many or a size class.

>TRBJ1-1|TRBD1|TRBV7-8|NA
TGTGCCAGCAGCTTACTTAGGACAGGGCGGAACACTGAAGCTTTCTTT
CASSLLRTGRNTEAFF
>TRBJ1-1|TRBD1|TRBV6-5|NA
TGTGCCAGCAGATACAGGGGGAACACTGAAGCTTTCTTT
CASRYRGNTEAFF
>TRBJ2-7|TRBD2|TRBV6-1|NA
TGTGCCAGCAGTGAAAAGTTCGGGGCTAGCGGGAGGGACGAGCAGTACTTC
CASSEKFGASGRDEQYF
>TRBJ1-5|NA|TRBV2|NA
TGTGCCAGCAGTGACGGGCAGCCCCAGCATTTT
CASSDGQPQHF
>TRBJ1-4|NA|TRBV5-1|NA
TGCGCCAGCAGCTCTACAGGTACAGGTGAAAAACTGTTTTTT
CASSSTGTGEKLFF
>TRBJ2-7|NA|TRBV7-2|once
TGTGCCAGCAGCTCGTCTGGGGCGGCGGGGGAGCAGTACTTC
CASSSSGAAGEQYF
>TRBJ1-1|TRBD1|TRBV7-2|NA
TGTGCCAGCAGCGCCCAGGGGGCGGGGGCTGAAGCTTTCTTT
CASSAQGAGAEAFF
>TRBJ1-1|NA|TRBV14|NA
TGTGCCAGCAGCCAGGCCTTTGAAGCTTTCTTT
CASSQAFEAFF
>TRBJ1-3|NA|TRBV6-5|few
TGTGCCAGCCTTATTCCCCTTCTCGGCACCATATATTTT
CASLIPLLGTIYF
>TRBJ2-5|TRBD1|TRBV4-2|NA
TGTGCCAGCAGCCAAAACCCGGGACAGGGAGGGGAGACCCAGTACTTC
CASSQNPGQGGETQYF